This entry lists 8 T cell receptor beta chains sequenced from one sample in a study of cytomegalovirus exposure and HLA in healthy donors. PCR involved 60 Vbeta and 13 Jbeta primers. Profiled with immunoSEQ multiplex PCR; TCRdb holds only in-frame clones, not every one. The sample consists of about 200,000 clones, 75% to 85% of them appearing once. Sequenced input: PBMCs. The receptors stem from a woman in her twenties or thirties in good health and CMV-seropositive.

This clone was counted a few times. The rearrangement joins TRBV9 to TRBJ1-5; 7 bases agree with TRBD1. J gave up 3 bases and V 0 bases, and 3 bases lay outside the gene matches. The CDR3 is 15 residues long. Per germline, CDR1 SGDLS and CDR2 YYNGEE. CDR3 sequence reads: CASSVGTGANQPQHF. CDR3 sequence (DNA): TGTGCCAGCAGCGTAGGTACAGGGGCCAATCAGCCCCAGCATTTT.

This clone was counted a few times. The rearrangement links TRBV19 to TRBJ1-3, with D perhaps TRBD1 (6 bases). Germline assignment: CDR1 LNHDA and CDR2 SQIVND (reference sequence). V lost 6 bases and J 3 bases, leaving 12 bases between the germline ends. This CDR3 comprises 14 residues. In nucleotides, the CDR3 is TGTGCCAGTAGCCGGACAGAGATTGGAAACACCATATATTTT. Protein sequence: CASSRTEIGNTIYF. Combining the CDR3 with reference TRBV19 and TRBJ1-3 gives the whole variable domain DGGITQSPKYLFRKEGQNVTLSCEQNLNHDAMYWYRQDPGQGLRLIYYSQIVNDFQKGDIAEGYSVSREKKESFPLTVTSAQKNPTAFYLCASSRTEIGNTIYFGEGSWLTVV.

This chain connects TRBV6-6 to TRBJ1-1; possibly TRBD1 for D (5 bases). Germline values: CDR1 MNHNY, CDR2 SVGAGI (reference sequence). CDR3 length: 14 residues. Trimming shortened V by 2 bases and J by 1 base, and 8 bases separated the two germline ends. CDR3 nucleotide sequence: TGTGCCAGCAGTTACGGCGGACAGAACACTGAAGCTTTCTTT. Protein: CASSYGGQNTEAFF.

The chain recombines TRBV6-5 with TRBJ2-3; D may be TRBD2 (5 bases). The CDR3 sequence is 14 residues long. V was shortened by 3 bases and J by 6 bases, with 13 bases between the two germline ends. CDR1 is MNHEY and CDR2 is SVGAGI in the germline V gene. The CDR3, as DNA: TGTGCCAGCAGTTATCGGGGTGATGACGATACGCAGTATTTT. Its translation: CASSYRGDDDTQYF.

The chain has TRBV4-2 and TRBJ1-5, with D tentatively TRBD1 (5 bases). V dropped 0 bases and J dropped 9 bases, with 18 bases sitting between them. The CDR3 totals 16 residues. Germline V CDR1 and CDR2: LGHNA, YNFKEQ. CDR3 sequence (DNA): TGTGCCAGCAGCCAAGATGGAGACAGCGTGAAATGGCCCCAGCATTTT. Translating it yields CASSQDGDSVKWPQHF.

This clone was seen only a few times. The chain joins TRBV7-2 to TRBJ1-2, with D tentatively TRBD1 (6 bases). Trimming cost V 3 bases and J 8 bases, with 19 bases left between them. The CDR3 contains 15 residues. The V gene's germline CDR1 is SGHTA and CDR2 FQGNSA. CDR3 in amino acids: CASSFWAGAVQGYTF. The CDR3 DNA sequence: TGTGCCAGCAGCTTCTGGGCAGGGGCGGTGCAGGGCTACACCTTC.

This rearrangement joins TRBV11-2 to TRBJ2-2, with D perhaps TRBD1 (6 bases). V lost 4 bases and J lost 4, with 16 bases in between. CDR1 SGHAT and CDR2 FQNNGV come from the germline V gene. The CDR3 runs to 16 residues. The CDR3 loop reads CASSSRSGDGTGELFF. The CDR3 DNA reads as TGTGCCAGCAGCTCTCGGTCAGGGGACGGCACCGGGGAGCTGTTTTTT.

The rearrangement joins TRBV6-6 to TRBJ1-1; D ambiguous. Germline V gene lookup returns CDR1 MNHNY and CDR2 SVGAGI (reference sequence). V lost 7 bases and J lost 6, with 12 bases in between. This CDR3 spans 12 amino acids. In nucleotides, the CDR3 is TGTGCCAGCAAGAACGGGAGCCCTGAAGCTTTCTTT. This codes for CASKNGSPEAFF.